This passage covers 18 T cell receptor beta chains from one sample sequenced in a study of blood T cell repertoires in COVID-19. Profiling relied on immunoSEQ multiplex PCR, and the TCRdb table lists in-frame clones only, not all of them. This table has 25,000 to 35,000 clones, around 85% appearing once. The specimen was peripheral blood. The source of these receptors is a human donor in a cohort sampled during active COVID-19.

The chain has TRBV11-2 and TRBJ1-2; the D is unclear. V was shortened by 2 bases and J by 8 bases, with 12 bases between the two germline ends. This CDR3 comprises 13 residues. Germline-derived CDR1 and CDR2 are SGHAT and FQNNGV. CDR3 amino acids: CASSLRPMEGYTF. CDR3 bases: TGTGCCAGCAGCTTACGGCCGATGGAGGGCTACACCTTC.

CDR3 bases: TGCGCCAGCCGGGGACTAGCGGGGGACACCGGGGAGCTGTTTTTT. Translated: CASRGLAGDTGELFF. The chain uses TRBV5-1 and TRBJ2-2, with 14 bases that match TRBD2. The germline gives CDR1 SGHRS, CDR2 YFSETQ. This CDR3 region has 15 residues. V lost 7 bases to trimming and J lost 3 bases; unmatched junction nucleotides: 2.

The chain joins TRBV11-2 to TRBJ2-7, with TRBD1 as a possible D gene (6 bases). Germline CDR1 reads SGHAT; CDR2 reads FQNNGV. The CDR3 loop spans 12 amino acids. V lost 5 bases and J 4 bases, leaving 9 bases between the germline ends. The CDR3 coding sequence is TGTGCCAGCAGCCATACAGGGTACGAGCAGTACTTC. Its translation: CASSHTGYEQYF.

CDR3 protein: CASSPRSRGNPGNTIYF. In DNA, the CDR3 is TGTGCCAGCTCACCAAGGAGCAGGGGGAACCCTGGAAACACCATATATTTT. J is TRBJ1-3 and V is TRBV18, with 7 bases identical to TRBD1. V dropped 2 bases and J dropped 2; count of bases not matched to a gene: 9. CDR1 and CDR2 (germline): KGHSH, LQKENI. CDR3 length: 17 residues.

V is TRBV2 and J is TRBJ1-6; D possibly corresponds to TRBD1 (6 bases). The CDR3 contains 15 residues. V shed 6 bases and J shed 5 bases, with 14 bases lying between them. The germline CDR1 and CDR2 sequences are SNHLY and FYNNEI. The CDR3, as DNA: TGTGCCAGCAGAATGACAGGAGCTAATAATTCACCCCTCCACTTT. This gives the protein CASRMTGANNSPLHF.

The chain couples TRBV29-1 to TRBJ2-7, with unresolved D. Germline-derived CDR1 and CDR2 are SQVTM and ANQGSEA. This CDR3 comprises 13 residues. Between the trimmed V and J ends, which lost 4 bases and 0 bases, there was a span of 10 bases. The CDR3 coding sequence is TGCAGCGTTGGAACGTCAGTCTCCTACGAGCAGTACTTC. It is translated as CSVGTSVSYEQYF.

The CDR3 bases are TGTGCCAGCAGTTTCCGAGCCGGACAGGGAGGGGGTACGCAGTATTTT. Encoded protein: CASSFRAGQGGGTQYF. The chain has TRBV27 and TRBJ2-3; tentatively, D is TRBD1 (8 bases). The CDR3 runs to 16 residues. The germline CDR1 and CDR2 sequences are MNHEY and SMNVEV (reference sequence). Trimming removed 3 bases from V and 8 bases from J, with 21 bases in between.

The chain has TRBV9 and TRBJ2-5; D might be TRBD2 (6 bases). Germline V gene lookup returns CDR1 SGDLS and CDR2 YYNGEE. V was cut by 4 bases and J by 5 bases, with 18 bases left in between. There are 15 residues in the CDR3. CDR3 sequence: CASSPRDSPMETQYF. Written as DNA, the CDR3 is TGTGCCAGCAGCCCGCGGGACTCTCCGATGGAGACCCAGTACTTC.

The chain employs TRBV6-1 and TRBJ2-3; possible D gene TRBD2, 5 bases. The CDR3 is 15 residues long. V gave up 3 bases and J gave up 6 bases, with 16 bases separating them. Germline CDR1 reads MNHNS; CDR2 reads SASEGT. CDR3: CASSEAKISADTQYF. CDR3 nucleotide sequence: TGTGCCAGCAGTGAGGCTAAGATTAGCGCGGATACGCAGTATTTT.

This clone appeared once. The CDR3 region has the DNA TGTGCCAGCTCGCTACAGGGAGACTACGAGCAGTACTTC. Translating gives CASSLQGDYEQYF. The chain links TRBV18 to TRBJ2-7; D perhaps matches TRBD1 (6 bases). The CDR3 sequence is 13 residues long. Trimming took 6 bases from V and 3 from J, leaving 12 bases between them. Germline V gene sequence: CDR1 KGHSH, CDR2 LQKENI.

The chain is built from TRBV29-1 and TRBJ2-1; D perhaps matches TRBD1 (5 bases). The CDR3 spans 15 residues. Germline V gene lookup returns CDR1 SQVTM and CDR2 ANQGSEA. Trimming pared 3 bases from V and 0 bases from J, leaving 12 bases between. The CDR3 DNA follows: TGCAGCGTTGACGAACAGGATAGCTCCTACAATGAGCAGTTCTTC. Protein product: CSVDEQDSSYNEQFF.

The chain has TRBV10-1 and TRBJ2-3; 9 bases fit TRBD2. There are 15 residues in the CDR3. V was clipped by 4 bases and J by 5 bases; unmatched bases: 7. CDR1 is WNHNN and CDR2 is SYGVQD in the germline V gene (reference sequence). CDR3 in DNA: TGCGCCAGCAGTGCGACTAGCGGTGGAGGAGATACGCAGTATTTT. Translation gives CASSATSGGGDTQYF.

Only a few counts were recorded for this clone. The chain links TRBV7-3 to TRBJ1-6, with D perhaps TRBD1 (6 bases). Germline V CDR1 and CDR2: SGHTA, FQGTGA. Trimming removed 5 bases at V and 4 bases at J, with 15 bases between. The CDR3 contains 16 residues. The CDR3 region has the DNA TGTGCCAGCAGCCCACAGGGCTTGGGGTATAATTCACCCCTCCACTTT. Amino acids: CASSPQGLGYNSPLHF.

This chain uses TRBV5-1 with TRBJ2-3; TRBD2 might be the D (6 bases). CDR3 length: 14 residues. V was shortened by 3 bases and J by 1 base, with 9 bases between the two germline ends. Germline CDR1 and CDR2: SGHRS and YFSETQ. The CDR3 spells CASSSPSGTDTQYF. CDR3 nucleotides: TGCGCCAGCAGCTCTCCTAGCGGCACAGATACGCAGTATTTT.

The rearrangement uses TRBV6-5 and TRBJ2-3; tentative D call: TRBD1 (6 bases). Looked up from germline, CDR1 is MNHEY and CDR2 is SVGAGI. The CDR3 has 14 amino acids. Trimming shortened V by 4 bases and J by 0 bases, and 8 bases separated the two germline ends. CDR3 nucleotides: TGTGCCAGCAGTTCCACAGGGAGCACAGATACGCAGTATTTT. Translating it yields CASSSTGSTDTQYF.

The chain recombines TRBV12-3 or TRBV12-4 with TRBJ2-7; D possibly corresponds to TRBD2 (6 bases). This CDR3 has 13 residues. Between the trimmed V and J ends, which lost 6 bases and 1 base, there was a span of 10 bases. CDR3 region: CASSWGLSYEQYF. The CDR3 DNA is TGTGCCAGCAGCTGGGGACTTTCCTACGAGCAGTACTTC.

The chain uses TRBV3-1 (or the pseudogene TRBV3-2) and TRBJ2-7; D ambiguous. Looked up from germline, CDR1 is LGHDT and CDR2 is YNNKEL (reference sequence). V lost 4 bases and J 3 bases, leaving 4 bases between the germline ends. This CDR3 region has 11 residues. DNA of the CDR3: TGTGCCAGCAGCCTCGGCTACGAGCAGTACTTC. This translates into CASSLGYEQYF.

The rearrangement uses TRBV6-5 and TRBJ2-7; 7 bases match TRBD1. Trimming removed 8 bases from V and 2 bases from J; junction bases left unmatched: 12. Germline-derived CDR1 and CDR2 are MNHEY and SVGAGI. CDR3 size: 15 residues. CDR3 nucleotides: TGTGCCAGCCTGAGGAGGCAGGGGGTTCCCTACGAGCAGTACTTC. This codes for CASLRRQGVPYEQYF.